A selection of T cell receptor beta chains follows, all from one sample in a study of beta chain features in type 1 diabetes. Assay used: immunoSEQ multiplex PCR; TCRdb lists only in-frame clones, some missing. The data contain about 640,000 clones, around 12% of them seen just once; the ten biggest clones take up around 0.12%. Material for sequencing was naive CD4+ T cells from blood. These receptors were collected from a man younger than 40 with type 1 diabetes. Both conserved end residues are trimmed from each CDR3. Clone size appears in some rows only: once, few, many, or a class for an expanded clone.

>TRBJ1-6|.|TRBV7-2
ASSSTDNSPLH
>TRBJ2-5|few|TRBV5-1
ASSPQGGARETQY
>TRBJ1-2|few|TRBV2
ASVPVPQRGYT
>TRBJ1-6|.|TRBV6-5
ASSRGTYYNSPLH
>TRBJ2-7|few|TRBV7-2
ASSSRTGGYEQY
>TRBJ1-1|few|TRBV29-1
SVGGQGGTEAF
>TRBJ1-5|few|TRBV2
ASSEGFSNQPQH
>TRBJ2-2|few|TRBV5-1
ASSFRPGTSGATTGELF
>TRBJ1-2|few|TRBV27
ASSIQEGNYGYT
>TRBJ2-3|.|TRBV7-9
ASSPLAPGNTDTQY
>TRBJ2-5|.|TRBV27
ASSSPFRKETQY
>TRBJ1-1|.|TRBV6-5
ASSYSQGSSTEAF
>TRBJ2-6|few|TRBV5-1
ASSFFSGANVLT
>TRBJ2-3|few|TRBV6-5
ASRPGLAPDTQY
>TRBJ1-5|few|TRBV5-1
ASSLDSNQPQH
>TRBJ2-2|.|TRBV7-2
ASSLQGADTGELF
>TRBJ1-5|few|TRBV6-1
ASSEPWTVRQPQH
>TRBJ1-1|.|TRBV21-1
ASSKALSDRGRLFEAF
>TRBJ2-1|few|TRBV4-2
ASSQEGRYSYNEQF
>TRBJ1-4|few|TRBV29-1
SGQQGAGEKLF
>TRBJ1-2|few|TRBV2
ASSQLQA
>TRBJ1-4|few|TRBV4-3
ASSSGRVATEKLF
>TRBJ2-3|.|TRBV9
ASSAGIGTSREYTQY
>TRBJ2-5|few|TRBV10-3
AISPGTGGQETQY
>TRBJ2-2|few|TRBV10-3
AISEGNGELF
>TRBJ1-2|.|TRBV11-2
ASSPRQGGNYGYT
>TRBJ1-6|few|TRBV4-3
ASSQERQSYSPLH
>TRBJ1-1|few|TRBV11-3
ASSLEVNTEAF
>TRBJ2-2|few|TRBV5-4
ASSPRTAPTGELF
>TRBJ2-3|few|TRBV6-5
ASSSLAGTTTDTQY
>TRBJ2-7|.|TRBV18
ASSPVRQTYEQY
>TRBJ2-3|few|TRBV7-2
ASSPGESQY
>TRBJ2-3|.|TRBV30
AWRLAGGLDTQY
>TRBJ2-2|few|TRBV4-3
ASSQRGANTGELF
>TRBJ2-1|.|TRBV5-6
ASSPGLAGADTYNEQF
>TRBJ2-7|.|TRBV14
ASSPWAGKGDEQY